The T cell receptor beta chain under discussion was sequenced for a study of blood T cell repertoires in COVID-19. Study information: PBMCs, B-cell-depleted T cells, or T cells provided the cDNA or gDNA that made up the material.

Original analysis: Estimates of nucleated cell counts were drawn from the amplification of reference gene primers. This table comes from immunoSEQ multiplex PCR, and its TCRdb copy is limited to in-frame clones, with some not included. V and J calls and clone size are copied from that table; D and trimming were computed from the DNA. The sample shows 75,000 to 80,000 clones, approximately 90% of them seen only once. Germline CDR1 and CDR2: MDHEN and SYDVKM. V was shortened by 2 bases and J by 0 bases, with 8 bases between the two germline ends. The CDR3 runs 15 residues. The sample taken for sequencing was peripheral blood. The receptor's source is a human donor in a cohort sampled during active COVID-19. The V gene is TRBV28, the J gene TRBJ2-1; weak D call: TRBD2 (5 bases). The CDR3 spells CASSLLGNSYNEQFF. CDR3 coding DNA: TGTGCCAGCAGTTTACTCGGGAACTCCTACAATGAGCAGTTCTTC.